Each of the 26 T cell receptor beta chains below was sequenced from the same sample in a study of a mutant IDH1 vaccine in newly diagnosed glioma. Time point: week 5, during vaccination. One vaccine dose held 300 ug of mutant IDH1 20-mer peptide and came with topical imiquimod. The antigens of these receptors remain unknown. Generated by immunoSEQ multiplex PCR, the TCRdb table keeps only in-frame clones and is missing some. This table has over 45,000 clones, about 86% appearing once. Sample: PBMCs, taken from a glioma patient whose treatment included an IDH1 peptide vaccine. Source of these receptors: a woman between 50 and 59 years old with glioma.

The count of this clone is one. The chain has TRBV11-3 and TRBJ2-1; the D is unclear. The V gene lost 0 bases and the J gene lost 5 bases, with 11 bases spanning the gap. The CDR3 has 15 amino acids. Per the germline V gene, CDR1 is SGHNT and CDR2 is YENEEA. The CDR3 sequence: CASSLESTSHNEQFF. The CDR3 bases are TGTGCCAGCAGCTTAGAGAGTACCAGCCACAATGAGCAGTTCTTC.

V is TRBV18 and J is TRBJ1-5, with D hard to call. Trimming left V 0 bases short and J 4 bases short, with 10 bases between. Per the germline V gene, CDR1 is KGHSH and CDR2 is LQKENI. The CDR3 has 15 residues. In DNA form, the CDR3 reads TGTGCCAGCTCACCACCGGGAAACAGTAATCAGCCCCAGCATTTT. It specifies CASSPPGNSNQPQHF.

The CDR3: CASSRTGAEQYF. Written as DNA, the CDR3 is TGTGCCAGCAGCCGAACGGGAGCCGAGCAGTACTTC. This chain joins TRBV5-6 and TRBJ2-7, with TRBD2 as a possible D gene (6 bases). This CDR3 is 12 amino acids long. Between the trimmed V and J ends, which lost 4 bases and 6 bases, there was a span of 11 bases. Germline V lookup: CDR1 SGHDT, CDR2 YYEEEE.

The chain joins TRBV30 to TRBJ1-5; D is perhaps TRBD1 (6 bases). V gave up 2 bases and J gave up 5 bases, with 16 bases separating them. The germline V gene encodes CDR1 GTSNPN and CDR2 SVGIG (reference sequence). The CDR3 totals 15 residues. The DNA for the CDR3 is TGTGCCTGGAGTTCAGAACAGGGATGGGATCAGCCCCAGCATTTT. It is translated as CAWSSEQGWDQPQHF.

The CDR3 DNA follows: TGTGCCAGTACTGGGCCCCAGGGTCCGGACAGCTATGGCTACACCTTC. This encodes CASTGPQGPDSYGYTF. The chain uses TRBV19 and TRBJ1-2; tentative D call: TRBD1 (6 bases). Trimming cost V 7 bases and J 4 bases, with 22 bases left between them. This CDR3 contains 16 residues. Germline V gives CDR1 LNHDA, CDR2 SQIVND (reference sequence).

This chain joins TRBV6-5 and TRBJ2-7, with TRBD1 matching over 9 bases. Germline V gene sequence: CDR1 MNHEY, CDR2 SVGAGI. The CDR3 runs 14 residues. The J segment lost 9 bases and the V segment lost 6 bases, leaving 12 bases of the junction unmatched. The CDR3 loop reads CASRPGQGAIRQYF. For the CDR3, the DNA is TGTGCCAGCAGACCGGGACAGGGAGCAATACGGCAGTACTTC.

This clone was observed a handful of times. The J gene is TRBJ1-5, the V gene TRBV30; D not certain. There are 14 residues in the CDR3. V was pared by 3 bases and J by 6 bases, with 15 bases between. Germline loops: CDR1 GTSNPN, CDR2 SVGIG (reference sequence). CDR3 region: CAWSPSTWGQPQHF. The CDR3 DNA follows: TGTGCCTGGAGCCCTTCCACTTGGGGTCAGCCCCAGCATTTT.

The V call is TRBV5-1, the J call TRBJ1-5, with 9 bases lining up with TRBD1. Losses at the gene ends were 4 bases for V and 4 bases for J; bases not matched to a gene: 6. Per germline, CDR1 SGHRS and CDR2 YFSETQ. The CDR3 has 15 residues. The chain's CDR3 is CASSPGTGRNQPQHF. In DNA, the CDR3 is TGCGCCAGCAGCCCTGGGACAGGGAGGAATCAGCCCCAGCATTTT.

This chain joins TRBV7-9 and TRBJ2-4; 7 bases agree with TRBD1. Per germline, CDR1 SEHNR and CDR2 FQNEAQ (reference sequence). This CDR3 contains 14 residues. J gave up 5 bases and V 1 base, and 2 bases lay outside the gene matches. The CDR3: CASSLVGTENIQYF. In DNA form, the CDR3 reads TGTGCCAGCAGCTTAGTTGGGACAGAAAACATTCAGTACTTC.

V usage is TRBV28 and J usage is TRBJ1-2, with 8 bases identical to TRBD1. The CDR3 is made up of 12 amino acids. The germline V gene has CDR1 MDHEN and CDR2 SYDVKM. CDR3: CVISDRAYGYTF. DNA of the CDR3: TGTGTTATTTCGGACAGGGCCTATGGCTACACCTTC.

The V gene is TRBV2, the J gene TRBJ1-2; D is undetermined. Trimming pared 1 base from V and 7 bases from J, leaving 16 bases between. Germline loops: CDR1 SNHLY, CDR2 FYNNEI. The CDR3 loop spans 15 amino acids. CDR3 bases: TGTGCCAGCAGTGAAGGCTCTGGAAAGGCGGGTGGCTACACCTTC. Protein: CASSEGSGKAGGYTF.

This clone was recorded only once. V and J are TRBV4-1 and TRBJ1-2; 7 nucleotides match TRBD1. The CDR3 spans 16 residues. Looked up from germline, CDR1 is MGHRA and CDR2 is YSYEKL. With V trimmed by 4 bases and J by 7 bases, 15 bases remained unmatched. This CDR3 reads CASSPDRVTLGSGYTF. In DNA, the CDR3 is TGCGCCAGCAGCCCTGACAGGGTCACGCTGGGTAGTGGCTACACCTTC.

The gene calls are TRBV2 and TRBJ1-2; D may be TRBD1 (5 bases). V was pared by 4 bases and J by 7 bases, with 16 bases between. The CDR3 runs to 14 residues. Looked up from germline, CDR1 is SNHLY and CDR2 is FYNNEI. The CDR3 DNA sequence: TGTGCCAGCAGTGCAACGACAGCGGGTTTTGGCTACACCTTC. It specifies CASSATTAGFGYTF.

The V and J genes are TRBV28 and TRBJ1-2; a weak D match, TRBD1 (6 bases). This CDR3 is built from 15 residues. Germline-derived CDR1 and CDR2 are MDHEN and SYDVKM. The V gene lost 5 bases and the J gene lost 7 bases, with 20 bases spanning the gap. The CDR3 loop reads CASSQIGAGARGYTF. The CDR3 DNA follows: TGTGCCAGCAGTCAAATTGGGGCGGGGGCGCGTGGCTACACCTTC.

V usage is TRBV5-5 and J usage is TRBJ2-7; tentatively, D is TRBD1 or TRBD2 (5 bases each). Per the germline V gene, CDR1 is SGHKS and CDR2 is YYEKEE (reference sequence). V lost 4 bases and J lost 2, with 16 bases in between. This CDR3 region has 15 residues. The CDR3 DNA follows: TGTGCCAGCAGCGGGGACGGAATCGCTACCTACGAGCAGTACTTC. It codes for CASSGDGIATYEQYF.

This chain uses TRBV6-5 with TRBJ1-5, with D possibly TRBD1 on 6 matching bases. Germline CDR1 reads MNHEY; CDR2 reads SVGAGI. The V end lost 6 bases, the J end lost 5 bases, and 14 bases lay between the germline ends. This CDR3 region has 14 residues. Here the CDR3 reads CASRRGGGYQPQHF. CDR3 DNA sequence: TGTGCCAGCAGACGAGGGGGGGGGTATCAGCCCCAGCATTTT.

This clone appeared a few times. The chain carries TRBV19 and TRBJ1-4, with 10 bases identical to TRBD1. The germline CDR1 and CDR2 sequences are LNHDA and SQIVND (reference sequence). CDR3 length: 17 amino acids. After removal of 5 bases from V and 6 bases from J, the junction contained 12 bases not matched to a gene. CDR3 coding DNA: TGTGCCAGTAGTCCCGGGACAGGGGCCTCCATAGATGAAAAACTGTTTTTT. Residues: CASSPGTGASIDEKLFF.

The V gene is TRBV20-1, the J gene TRBJ1-1, with D uncertain. Between the trimmed V and J ends, which lost 2 bases and 8 bases, there was a span of 3 bases. CDR3 size: 9 residues. CDR1 is DFQATT and CDR2 is SNEGSKA in the germline V gene (reference sequence). This chain's CDR3 is CSARPEAFF. CDR3 coding DNA: TGCAGTGCTAGACCAGAAGCTTTCTTT.

J is TRBJ1-2 and V is TRBV6-5; perhaps TRBD1 as D (5 bases). The CDR3 has 14 residues. V was shortened by 6 bases and J by 1 base, with 12 bases between the two germline ends. Germline CDR1 reads MNHEY; CDR2 reads SVGAGI. CDR3 sequence reads: CASSRGGVNYGYTF. The CDR3 DNA follows: TGTGCCAGCAGCCGCGGAGGGGTTAACTATGGCTACACCTTC.

The V call is TRBV7-9, the J call TRBJ1-2; 11 nucleotides match TRBD1. Germline-derived CDR1 and CDR2 are SEHNR and FQNEAQ (reference sequence). V lost 5 bases to trimming and J lost 9 bases; unmatched junction nucleotides: 11. This CDR3 comprises 15 residues. The CDR3 DNA reads TGTGCCAGCAGCCTCCTGGACAGGGGGCCGACAAGCTACACCTTC. This codes for CASSLLDRGPTSYTF.

This chain uses TRBV15 with TRBJ2-7, with TRBD1 matching over 9 bases. The junction had 10 bases not matched to a gene; V was cut back by 5 bases and J by 5 bases. Germline CDR1 LNHNV, CDR2 YYDKDF (reference sequence). There are 15 residues in the CDR3. The CDR3 DNA reads TGTGCCACCAGCCGCACAGGGACAGGGCAAAACGAGCAGTACTTC. Encoded protein: CATSRTGTGQNEQYF. The variable domain in full, completed from reference TRBV15 and TRBJ2-7, reads DAMVIQNPRYQVTQFGKPVTLSCSQTLNHNVMYWYQQKSSQAPKLLFHYYDKDFNNEADTPDNFQSRRPNTSFCFLDIRSPGLGDTAMYLCATSRTGTGQNEQYFGPGTRLTVT.

The chain combines TRBV6-1 with TRBJ1-4; tentatively, D is TRBD1 (6 bases). CDR1 MNHNS and CDR2 SASEGT come from the germline V gene. The V end lost 11 bases, the J end lost 0 bases, and 13 bases lay between the germline ends. The CDR3 is 14 residues long. CDR3 sequence: CAATRGTTNEKLFF. CDR3 DNA: TGTGCCGCCACCAGGGGTACAACTAATGAAAAACTGTTTTTT.

CDR3 sequence: CASSSPGQGNYEQYF. CDR3 nucleotides: TGTGCCAGCAGTTCACCGGGACAGGGGAATTACGAGCAGTACTTC. This chain uses TRBV28 with TRBJ2-7, with 10 bases fitting TRBD1. Trimming cost V 4 bases and J 4 bases; bases outside gene matches: 7. Per germline, CDR1 MDHEN and CDR2 SYDVKM. CDR3 length: 15 amino acids. The full variable domain, its missing parts supplied by reference TRBV28 and TRBJ2-7, is DVKVTQSSRYLVKRTGEKVFLECVQDMDHENMFWYRQDPGLGLRLIYFSYDVKMKEKGDIPEGYSVSREKKERFSLILESASTNQTSMYLCASSSPGQGNYEQYFGPGTRLTVT.

The chain is built from TRBV5-8 and TRBJ1-3, with D unclear. Germline lookup yields CDR1 SGHTS and CDR2 YDEGEE. The CDR3 runs to 17 residues. V was trimmed by 0 bases and J by 4 bases, leaving 17 bases between them. Here the CDR3 reads CASSLEVEGTLGNTIYF. Here the CDR3 DNA reads TGTGCCAGCAGCTTGGAGGTTGAAGGTACGTTGGGAAACACCATATATTTT.

The chain recombines TRBV19 with TRBJ1-5; tentative D call: TRBD1 (5 bases). V lost 7 bases and J 2 bases, leaving 15 bases between the germline ends. Germline V gene sequence: CDR1 LNHDA, CDR2 SQIVND (reference sequence). This CDR3 contains 15 residues. As DNA, the CDR3 is TGTGCCAGTATCGGGGGGGGTATCGGCAATCAGCCCCAGCATTTT. The encoded protein is CASIGGGIGNQPQHF.

This chain uses TRBV19 with TRBJ2-7; the match to TRBD1 covers 8 bases. The length of the CDR3 is 15 residues. Germline V gene data show CDR1 as LNHDA and CDR2 as SQIVND (reference sequence). V shed 4 bases, J shed 7 bases, and the junction held 12 bases outside the gene matches. CDR3 DNA: TGTGCCAGTAGTAACCCCGGGTTGAGGACAGGGGAGCAGTACTTC. It specifies CASSNPGLRTGEQYF.